These T cell receptor beta chains were read from a single sample in a study of blood T cell repertoires in COVID-19. Some clones are missing from TCRdb's copy, which holds only in-frame ones; the method was immunoSEQ multiplex PCR. The sample shows 35,000 to 45,000 clones, roughly nine tenths of them seen only once. What was sequenced was peripheral blood. The receptors stem from a man aged 70-80 years with acute or convalescent COVID-19. Both conserved end residues are part of each CDR3. The D gene is left open where the match is weak. Clone size is not always given. Where it is, it says once, few, many or a class for expanded clones.

clone_size: .
d_call: TRBD1
v_call: TRBV7-3
j_call: TRBJ2-1
cdr3_aa: CASSFHRGTNEQFF
cdr3_nt: TGTGCCAGCAGCTTCCACAGGGGAACCAATGAGCAGTTCTTC

clone_size: once
d_call: .
v_call: TRBV5-1
j_call: TRBJ2-7
cdr3_aa: CASSSTEFSYEQYF
cdr3_nt: TGCGCCAGCAGCTCGACAGAGTTCTCCTACGAGCAGTACTTC

clone_size: .
d_call: .
v_call: TRBV12-5
j_call: TRBJ2-1
cdr3_aa: CASALVSSAGGEQFF
cdr3_nt: TGTGCTAGTGCATTAGTGTCGAGCGCCGGCGGAGAGCAGTTCTTC

clone_size: .
d_call: .
v_call: TRBV28
j_call: TRBJ1-2
cdr3_aa: CASSPLGQGLRGYTF
cdr3_nt: TGTGCCAGCAGTCCCCTAGGGCAGGGCCTCCGGGGCTACACCTTC

clone_size: .
d_call: .
v_call: TRBV6-1
j_call: TRBJ1-6
cdr3_aa: CASSERRADSPLHF
cdr3_nt: TGTGCCAGCAGTGAACGCAGGGCGGATTCACCCCTCCACTTT

clone_size: .
d_call: .
v_call: TRBV6-5
j_call: TRBJ2-7
cdr3_aa: CASSPLGGVVYEQYF
cdr3_nt: TGTGCCAGCAGCCCCCTTGGGGGCGTGGTGTACGAGCAGTACTTC

clone_size: .
d_call: .
v_call: TRBV29-1
j_call: TRBJ1-2
cdr3_aa: CSVDDRGHYGYTF
cdr3_nt: TGCAGCGTTGACGATCGGGGTCACTATGGCTACACCTTC

clone_size: .
d_call: TRBD1
v_call: TRBV5-4
j_call: TRBJ1-4
cdr3_aa: CASSLTGANEKLFF
cdr3_nt: TGTGCCAGCAGCTTAACAGGGGCTAATGAAAAACTGTTTTTT

clone_size: .
d_call: TRBD2
v_call: TRBV11-1
j_call: TRBJ2-2
cdr3_aa: CASSFGGANTGELFF
cdr3_nt: TGTGCCAGCAGCTTTGGGGGGGCGAACACCGGGGAGCTGTTTTTT

clone_size: .
d_call: TRBD2
v_call: TRBV2
j_call: TRBJ2-3
cdr3_aa: CASRLAGDADTQYF
cdr3_nt: TGTGCCAGCAGGCTAGCGGGAGACGCAGATACGCAGTATTTT

clone_size: once
d_call: .
v_call: TRBV13
j_call: TRBJ2-1
cdr3_aa: CASSSSGTPVPVPPYNEQFF
cdr3_nt: TGTGCCAGCAGTTCTAGTGGGACACCCGTCCCGGTTCCCCCATACAATGAGCAGTTCTTC

clone_size: .
d_call: .
v_call: TRBV7-2
j_call: TRBJ1-6
cdr3_aa: CASSSQNSPLHF
cdr3_nt: TGTGCCAGCAGCTCGCAGAATTCACCCCTCCACTTT

clone_size: .
d_call: .
v_call: TRBV24-1
j_call: TRBJ2-7
cdr3_aa: CATRPRGPGGGSSYEQYF
cdr3_nt: TGTGCCACCAGGCCCAGGGGTCCGGGTGGCGGGAGCTCCTACGAGCAGTACTTC

clone_size: .
d_call: .
v_call: TRBV5-1
j_call: TRBJ1-1
cdr3_aa: CASSLDGQNTEAFF
cdr3_nt: TGCGCCAGCAGCTTAGATGGCCAGAACACTGAAGCTTTCTTT

clone_size: .
d_call: TRBD2
v_call: TRBV5-1
j_call: TRBJ2-1
cdr3_aa: CASSSLAGDYNEQFF
cdr3_nt: TGCGCCAGCAGCTCACTAGCGGGAGACTACAATGAGCAGTTCTTC

clone_size: .
d_call: TRBD2
v_call: TRBV7-2
j_call: TRBJ2-1
cdr3_aa: CASSSRTSGGSSYNEQFF
cdr3_nt: TGTGCCAGCAGCTCCCGGACTAGCGGGGGGAGCTCCTACAATGAGCAGTTCTTC

clone_size: many
d_call: TRBD1
v_call: TRBV24-1
j_call: TRBJ1-5
cdr3_aa: CATSEDRFQPQHF
cdr3_nt: TGTGCCACCAGTGAGGACAGGTTTCAGCCCCAGCATTTT

clone_size: once
d_call: TRBD1
v_call: TRBV9
j_call: TRBJ1-2
cdr3_aa: CASSSQQGGHGYTF
cdr3_nt: TGTGCCAGCAGCTCCCAACAGGGGGGGCATGGCTACACCTTC

clone_size: .
d_call: TRBD1
v_call: TRBV4-3
j_call: TRBJ2-7
cdr3_aa: CASSFTGTAYEQYF
cdr3_nt: TGCGCCAGCAGCTTCACCGGGACAGCCTACGAGCAGTACTTC

clone_size: .
d_call: .
v_call: TRBV3-1/TRBV3-2
j_call: TRBJ1-3
cdr3_aa: CASSLTDSGNTIYF
cdr3_nt: TGTGCCAGCAGCCTCACTGACTCTGGAAACACCATATATTTT

clone_size: few
d_call: .
v_call: TRBV2
j_call: TRBJ2-3
cdr3_aa: CASSFEGVTDTQYF
cdr3_nt: TGTGCCAGCAGCTTTGAGGGGGTCACAGATACGCAGTATTTT

clone_size: .
d_call: TRBD1
v_call: TRBV6-2/TRBV6-3
j_call: TRBJ2-6
cdr3_aa: CASSRNDRAGANVLTF
cdr3_nt: TGTGCCAGCAGTCGCAACGACAGGGCTGGGGCCAACGTCCTGACTTTC

clone_size: .
d_call: TRBD1
v_call: TRBV5-4
j_call: TRBJ2-1
cdr3_aa: CASSLAGQHSYNEQFF
cdr3_nt: TGTGCCAGCAGCTTGGCGGGACAGCACTCCTACAATGAGCAGTTCTTC

clone_size: .
d_call: TRBD2
v_call: TRBV7-6
j_call: TRBJ2-7
cdr3_aa: CASSLGGRDLREQYF
cdr3_nt: TGTGCCAGCAGCTTAGGCGGGAGAGACCTTCGCGAGCAGTACTTC

clone_size: .
d_call: .
v_call: TRBV7-3
j_call: TRBJ2-3
cdr3_aa: CASSLEGTSPNVAF
cdr3_nt: TGTGCCAGCAGCTTAGAGGGAACCTCCCCTAATGTCGCTTTT

clone_size: .
d_call: .
v_call: TRBV28
j_call: TRBJ1-4
cdr3_aa: CASSFNNEKLFF
cdr3_nt: TGTGCCAGCAGTTTTAATAATGAAAAACTGTTTTTT

clone_size: .
d_call: .
v_call: TRBV21-1
j_call: TRBJ1-4
cdr3_aa: CASSAATGDFGPTNEKLFF
cdr3_nt: TGTGCCAGCAGCGCGGCGACAGGGGACTTCGGCCCAACTAATGAAAAACTGTTTTTT

clone_size: .
d_call: TRBD1
v_call: TRBV7-9
j_call: TRBJ1-6
cdr3_aa: CASSPMGQGNSPLHF
cdr3_nt: TGTGCCAGCAGCCCGATGGGACAGGGAAATTCACCCCTCCACTTT

clone_size: once
d_call: .
v_call: TRBV9
j_call: TRBJ2-3
cdr3_aa: CASSGSTSLADTQYF
cdr3_nt: TGTGCCAGCAGCGGTTCGACTAGTTTGGCAGATACGCAGTATTTT

clone_size: .
d_call: .
v_call: TRBV6-6
j_call: TRBJ2-7
cdr3_aa: CASSYVWGVDEQYF
cdr3_nt: TGTGCCAGCAGTTACGTATGGGGCGTCGACGAGCAGTACTTC

clone_size: .
d_call: .
v_call: TRBV28
j_call: TRBJ2-7
cdr3_aa: CASTGPPSYEQYF
cdr3_nt: TGTGCCTCTACAGGTCCCCCCTCCTACGAGCAGTACTTC

clone_size: .
d_call: .
v_call: TRBV7-2
j_call: TRBJ2-7
cdr3_aa: CASSLDRAYEQYF
cdr3_nt: TGTGCCAGCAGCTTAGACCGAGCCTACGAGCAGTACTTC

clone_size: .
d_call: .
v_call: TRBV7-2
j_call: TRBJ1-1
cdr3_aa: CASSSSAEVTEAFF
cdr3_nt: TGTGCCAGCAGCTCGTCCGCAGAGGTCACTGAAGCTTTCTTT

clone_size: few
d_call: TRBD1
v_call: TRBV5-6
j_call: TRBJ2-2
cdr3_aa: CASSLYWGQGLGELFF
cdr3_nt: TGTGCCAGCAGCCTGTACTGGGGACAGGGCCTCGGGGAGCTGTTTTTT

clone_size: .
d_call: .
v_call: TRBV5-1
j_call: TRBJ2-3
cdr3_aa: CASSLGGTTDTQYF
cdr3_nt: TGCGCCAGCAGCTTAGGCGGGACCACAGATACGCAGTATTTT

clone_size: .
d_call: TRBD1
v_call: TRBV19
j_call: TRBJ1-4
cdr3_aa: CASSTLSGTAGEKLFF
cdr3_nt: TGTGCCAGTAGTACATTGTCCGGGACAGCGGGTGAAAAACTGTTTTTT

clone_size: .
d_call: .
v_call: TRBV27
j_call: TRBJ2-2
cdr3_aa: CASSLRHRDGELFF
cdr3_nt: TGTGCCAGCAGTTTACGCCACAGGGATGGGGAGCTGTTTTTT

clone_size: .
d_call: TRBD1
v_call: TRBV10-3
j_call: TRBJ1-4
cdr3_aa: CAISESRGREKLFF
cdr3_nt: TGTGCCATCAGTGAGTCTAGGGGGCGCGAAAAACTGTTTTTT

clone_size: .
d_call: TRBD2
v_call: TRBV20-1
j_call: TRBJ2-4
cdr3_aa: CSARGDYLQYF
cdr3_nt: TGCAGTGCCCGCGGGGACTACCTTCAGTACTTC

clone_size: .
d_call: TRBD2
v_call: TRBV7-3
j_call: TRBJ2-3
cdr3_aa: CASSFWAGGADTQYF
cdr3_nt: TGTGCCAGCAGCTTCTGGGCGGGAGGGGCAGATACGCAGTATTTT

clone_size: .
d_call: TRBD1
v_call: TRBV3-1/TRBV3-2
j_call: TRBJ1-1
cdr3_aa: CASSEQGATEAFF
cdr3_nt: TGTGCCAGCAGTGAACAGGGGGCCACTGAAGCTTTCTTT

clone_size: .
d_call: .
v_call: TRBV5-4
j_call: TRBJ1-1
cdr3_aa: CASSLAPVNTEAFF
cdr3_nt: TGTGCCAGCAGCTTGGCGCCGGTAAACACTGAAGCTTTCTTT

clone_size: .
d_call: TRBD2
v_call: TRBV24-1
j_call: TRBJ2-7
cdr3_aa: CATSDETSGSYEQYF
cdr3_nt: TGTGCCACCAGTGATGAGACTAGCGGGAGTTACGAGCAGTACTTC

clone_size: .
d_call: .
v_call: TRBV2
j_call: TRBJ1-5
cdr3_aa: CASSERQGLNQPQHF
cdr3_nt: TGTGCCAGCAGTGAAAGGCAGGGTCTCAATCAGCCCCAGCATTTT

clone_size: .
d_call: .
v_call: TRBV4-3
j_call: TRBJ2-3
cdr3_aa: CASSPLGASGTDTQYF
cdr3_nt: TGCGCCAGCAGCCCGCTGGGCGCTAGCGGCACAGATACGCAGTATTTT

clone_size: .
d_call: .
v_call: TRBV7-9
j_call: TRBJ1-5
cdr3_aa: CASSLGQLNQPQHF
cdr3_nt: TGTGCCAGCAGCCTTGGACAATTAAATCAGCCCCAGCATTTT